This T cell receptor beta chain was recorded in a study of blood T cells in healthy people across ages. Study-level points and caveats: Roughly linear age-related decline in beta diversity appeared, significant by age around 36.

As concerns this clonotype: Its antigen remains unidentified.

A second PCR, run for roughly 7 to 12 cycles, used a sample-barcoded 5' primer plus a J-beta primer mix. A template-switch adaptor that had 12 random nucleotides put a tag on each cDNA molecule. Samples each returned at least 3 million CDR3-containing paired-end reads. TCRdb reanalysed the 5' RACE reads using MiXCR and keeps one entry per CDR3 protein. The sample lists hundreds of thousands of distinct CDR3 sequences, more than 40% occurring once. Every sample yielded at least 6.5 million isolated PBMCs. Germline CDR1 and CDR2: SGHAT and FQNNGV. V gave up 3 bases and J gave up 4 bases; unmatched junction bases: 7. The CDR3 has 15 residues.

V and J are TRBV11-2 and TRBJ2-3; TRBD1 matches at 7 bases. The source of this sequence is a woman in her sixties in good health. Sequencing used blood. CDR3 coding DNA: TGTGCCAGCAGCTTTACAGGGGTGGTTGCAGATACGCAGTATTTT. Translation gives CASSFTGVVADTQYF.